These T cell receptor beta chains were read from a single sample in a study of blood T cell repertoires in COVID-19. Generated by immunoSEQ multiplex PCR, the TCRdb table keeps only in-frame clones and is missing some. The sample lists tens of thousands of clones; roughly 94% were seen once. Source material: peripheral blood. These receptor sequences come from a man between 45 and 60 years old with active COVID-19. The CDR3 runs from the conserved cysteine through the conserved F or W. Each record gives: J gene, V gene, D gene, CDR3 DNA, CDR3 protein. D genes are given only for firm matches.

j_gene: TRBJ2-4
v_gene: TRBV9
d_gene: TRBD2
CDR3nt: TGTGCCAGCAGCTCCCGGACTAGTCGCATTCAGTACTTC
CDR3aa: CASSSRTSRIQYF

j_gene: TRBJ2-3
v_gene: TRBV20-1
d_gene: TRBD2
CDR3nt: TGCAGTGCTAGTGAATTCGGGAGGGGTGGCACAGATACGCAGTATTTT
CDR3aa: CSASEFGRGGTDTQYF

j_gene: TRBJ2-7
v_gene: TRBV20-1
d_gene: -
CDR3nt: TGCAGTGCTAGAGGGCAATACGAGCAGTACTTC
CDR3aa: CSARGQYEQYF

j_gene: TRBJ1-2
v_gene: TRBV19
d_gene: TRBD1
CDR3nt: TGTGCCAGTAGTCCCACCAGCGGACAGGGGATGAATGGCTACACCTTC
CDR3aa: CASSPTSGQGMNGYTF

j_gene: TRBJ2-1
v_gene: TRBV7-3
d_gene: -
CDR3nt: TGTGCCAGCAGCTTAAGAGGGGGACGGGAAGAGCAGTTCTTC
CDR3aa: CASSLRGGREEQFF

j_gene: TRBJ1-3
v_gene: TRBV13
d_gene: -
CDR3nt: TGTGCCAGCAGCCCTACAGGATCTGGAAACACCATATATTTT
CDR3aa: CASSPTGSGNTIYF

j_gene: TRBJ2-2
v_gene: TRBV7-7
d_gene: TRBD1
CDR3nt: TGTGCTAGCAGCCCTCGGCCCGGACAGGGGGCGAACACCGGGGAGCTGTTTTTT
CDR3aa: CASSPRPGQGANTGELFF

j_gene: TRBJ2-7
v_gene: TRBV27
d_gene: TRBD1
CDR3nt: TGTGCCAGCAGTGTCCCGGGACAGGAATACGAGCAGTACTTC
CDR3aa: CASSVPGQEYEQYF

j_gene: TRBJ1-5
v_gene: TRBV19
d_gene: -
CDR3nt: TGTGCCAGTAGTGCGTCACTTTATCAGCCCCAGCATTTT
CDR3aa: CASSASLYQPQHF

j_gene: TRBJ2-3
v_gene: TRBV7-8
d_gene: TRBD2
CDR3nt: TGTGCCAGCAGCTCCCCCCCTAGCGGAGTCACAGATACGCAGTATTTT
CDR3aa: CASSSPPSGVTDTQYF

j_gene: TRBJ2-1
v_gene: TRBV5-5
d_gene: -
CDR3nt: TGTGCCAGCAGCTGGACTGGGAATGAGCAGTTCTTC
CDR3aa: CASSWTGNEQFF

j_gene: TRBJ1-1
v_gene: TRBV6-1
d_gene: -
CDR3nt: TGTGCCAGCAGTGACGGCGGGAGCACTGAAGCTTTCTTT
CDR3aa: CASSDGGSTEAFF

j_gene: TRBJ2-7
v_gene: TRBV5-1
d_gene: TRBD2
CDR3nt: TGCGCCAGCTCTCGGACTAGCGGGAGTTACGAGCAGTACTTC
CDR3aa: CASSRTSGSYEQYF

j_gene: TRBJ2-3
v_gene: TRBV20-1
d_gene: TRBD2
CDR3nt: TGCAGTGCTAGTACTAGCGGCACAGATACGCAGTATTTT
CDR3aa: CSASTSGTDTQYF

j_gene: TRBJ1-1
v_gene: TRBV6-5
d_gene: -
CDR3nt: TGTGCCACCTCGCGGGGGGGGCTGAACACTGAAGCTTTCTTT
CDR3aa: CATSRGGLNTEAFF

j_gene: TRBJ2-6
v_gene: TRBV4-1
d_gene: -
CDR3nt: TGCGCCAGCAGCCAAGGTGCAGCGGCTGGGGCCAACGTCCTGACTTTC
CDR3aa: CASSQGAAAGANVLTF

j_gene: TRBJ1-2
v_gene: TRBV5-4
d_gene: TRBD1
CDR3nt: TGTGCCAGCAGCTTGGAGGGGGACAGGGGGCATTATGGCTACACCTTC
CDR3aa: CASSLEGDRGHYGYTF

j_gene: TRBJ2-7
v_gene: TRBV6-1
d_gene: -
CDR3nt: TGTGCCAGCAGTGAAAGACATGGGGAAGAGGGTTTGTCCTACGAGCAGTACTTC
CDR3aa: CASSERHGEEGLSYEQYF

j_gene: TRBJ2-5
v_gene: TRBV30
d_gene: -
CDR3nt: TGTGCCTGGAGGGGGGGAGGCGAGACCCAGTACTTC
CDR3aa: CAWRGGGETQYF

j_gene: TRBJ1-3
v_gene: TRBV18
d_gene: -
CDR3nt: TGTGCCAGCTCACCCATGTTGTCGGGCAGGGCCTCTGGAAACACCATATATTTT
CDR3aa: CASSPMLSGRASGNTIYF

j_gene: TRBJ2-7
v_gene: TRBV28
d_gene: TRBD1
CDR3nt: TGTGCCAGCAATCAAGGGACAGAATACTACGAGCAGTACTTC
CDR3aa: CASNQGTEYYEQYF

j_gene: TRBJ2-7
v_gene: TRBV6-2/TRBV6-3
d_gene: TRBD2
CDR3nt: TGTGCCAGCAGTTTTAGGACTAGCGGGAGGTACGAGCAGTACTTC
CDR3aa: CASSFRTSGRYEQYF

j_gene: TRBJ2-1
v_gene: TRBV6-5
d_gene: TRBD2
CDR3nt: TGTGCCAGTAAGGAACTAGCGGGAGGCAATGAGCAGTTCTTC
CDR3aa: CASKELAGGNEQFF

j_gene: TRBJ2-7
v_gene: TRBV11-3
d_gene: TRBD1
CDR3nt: TGTGCCAGCAGCTTGGGGACAGGGTTTATCGAGCAGTACTTC
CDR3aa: CASSLGTGFIEQYF

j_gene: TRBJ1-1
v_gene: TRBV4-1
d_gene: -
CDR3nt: TGCGCCAGCAACAACCCTTCGGGAGGGCAAACTGAAGCTTTCTTT
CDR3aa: CASNNPSGGQTEAFF

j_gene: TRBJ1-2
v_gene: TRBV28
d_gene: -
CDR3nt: TGTGCCAGCAGCCGATTCTTCGGGGGGCTGGGTCACACCTTC
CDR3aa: CASSRFFGGLGHTF

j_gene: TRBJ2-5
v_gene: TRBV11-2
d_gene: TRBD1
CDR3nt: TGTGCCAGCAGCGGGAGGACAGGGAGACAAGAGACCCAGTACTTC
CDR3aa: CASSGRTGRQETQYF

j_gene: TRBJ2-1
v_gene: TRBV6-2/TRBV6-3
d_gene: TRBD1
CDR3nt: TGTGCCAGCAGTCCGACAAGAAGACGGACAGGAGACAATGAGCAGTTCTTC
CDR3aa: CASSPTRRRTGDNEQFF

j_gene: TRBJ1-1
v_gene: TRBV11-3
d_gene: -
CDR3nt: TGTGCCAGCAACTATAACACTGAAGCTTTCTTT
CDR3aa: CASNYNTEAFF

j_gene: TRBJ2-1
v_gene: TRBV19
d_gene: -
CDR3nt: TGTGCCAGTAGTATTGGCAGGAACTCCTACAATGAGCAGTTCTTC
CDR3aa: CASSIGRNSYNEQFF

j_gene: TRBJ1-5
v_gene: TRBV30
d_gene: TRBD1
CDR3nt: TGTGCCTGGAGTGCAAAACAGGGGCTCCAGCCCCAGCATTTT
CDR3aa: CAWSAKQGLQPQHF

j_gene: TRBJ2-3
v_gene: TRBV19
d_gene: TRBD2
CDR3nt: TGTGCCAGTAGTATCGGGAGTATTAGCGGGAGATCAGATACGCAGTATTTT
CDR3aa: CASSIGSISGRSDTQYF

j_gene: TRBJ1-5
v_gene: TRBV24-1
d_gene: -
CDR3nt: TGTGCCACCAGAGGGGACTATAGCAATCAGCCCCAGCATTTT
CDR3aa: CATRGDYSNQPQHF

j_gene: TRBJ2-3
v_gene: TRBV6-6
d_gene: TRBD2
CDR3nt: TGTGCCAGCAGTTCGCGACTAGCGGGAGGACATACGCAGTATTTT
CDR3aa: CASSSRLAGGHTQYF

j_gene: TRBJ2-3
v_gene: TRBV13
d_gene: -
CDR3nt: TGTGCCAGCAGCCATACTGGGGCTAGCACAGATACGCAGTATTTT
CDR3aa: CASSHTGASTDTQYF

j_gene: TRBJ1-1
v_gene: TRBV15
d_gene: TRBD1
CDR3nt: TGTGCCACATCTGAGGGGGTAAGGGGGCAGTTATACACTGAAGCTTTCTTT
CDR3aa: CATSEGVRGQLYTEAFF